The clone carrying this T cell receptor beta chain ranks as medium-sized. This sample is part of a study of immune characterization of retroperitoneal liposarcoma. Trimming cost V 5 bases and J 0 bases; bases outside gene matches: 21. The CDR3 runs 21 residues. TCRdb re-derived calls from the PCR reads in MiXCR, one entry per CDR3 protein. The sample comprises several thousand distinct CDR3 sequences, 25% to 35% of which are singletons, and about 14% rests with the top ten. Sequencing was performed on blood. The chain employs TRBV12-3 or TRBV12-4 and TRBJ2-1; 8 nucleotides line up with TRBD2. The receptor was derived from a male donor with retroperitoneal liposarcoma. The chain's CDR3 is CASSPIRELAGTTSSYNEQFF. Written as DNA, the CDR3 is TGTGCCAGCAGTCCTATCCGGGAGCTAGCGGGCACAACGAGCTCCTACAATGAGCAGTTCTTC.